The 19 T cell receptor beta chains presented below share a single source sample, sequenced in a study of STAT3 mutations in large granular lymphocyte leukemia. Study results and limitations: At least one immunodominant TCR beta clonotype appeared in every T-cell large granular lymphocyte leukemia patient.

Profiling relied on immunoSEQ multiplex PCR, and the TCRdb table lists in-frame clones only, not all of them. The sample lists over 25,000 clones; over 65% were seen once. These TCRs are of unknown antigen specificity. The sequenced sample consisted of peripheral blood mononuclear cells. All receptors derive from a woman aged 45-60 years with T-cell large granular lymphocyte leukemia. Some clones in this sample may be carry-over from other donors' samples.

The CDR3, as DNA: TGCGCCAGCAGCCAACAGGGGAGGTGGAACAATGAGCAGTTCTTC. It encodes CASSQQGRWNNEQFF. V usage is TRBV5-1 and J usage is TRBJ2-1; D might be TRBD1 (7 bases). CDR1 and CDR2 (germline): SGHRS, YFSETQ. The CDR3 spans 15 residues. V lost 4 bases and J lost 5, with 16 bases in between.

The chain combines TRBV5-4 with TRBJ1-2; a weak D match, TRBD1 (6 bases). This CDR3 spans 16 amino acids. V lost 0 bases to trimming and J lost 5 bases, with 17 bases between them. The germline CDR1 and CDR2 sequences are SGHNT and YYREEE (reference sequence). Written as DNA, the CDR3 is TGTGCCAGCAGCTTGGCCGGGGGCCAGGGGAAGTATGGCTACACCTTC. Its translation: CASSLAGGQGKYGYTF.

The chain links TRBV5-1 to TRBJ2-1, with D possibly TRBD2 on 6 matching bases. V was clipped by 3 bases and J by 10 bases, with 23 bases between them. The length of the CDR3 is 16 residues. Germline lookup yields CDR1 SGHRS and CDR2 YFSETQ. The CDR3: CASSYDSGYASSEQFF. The CDR3 coding sequence is TGCGCCAGCAGCTATGATAGCGGCTACGCTTCCAGCGAGCAGTTCTTC.

The chain recombines TRBV27 with TRBJ2-4, with a tentative D call TRBD2 (6 bases). Germline-derived CDR1 and CDR2 are MNHEY and SMNVEV (reference sequence). V was cut by 6 bases and J by 0 bases, with 15 bases left in between. This CDR3 is built from 16 residues. The CDR3 spells CASRRTGGLAKNIQYF. In nucleotides, the CDR3 is TGTGCCAGCAGACGAACCGGGGGTCTAGCCAAAAACATTCAGTACTTC.

The rearrangement uses TRBV28 and TRBJ1-1; a possible D gene is TRBD1 (5 bases). V shed 2 bases and J shed 4 bases, with 14 bases lying between them. This CDR3 has 15 residues. Germline assignment: CDR1 MDHEN and CDR2 SYDVKM. The CDR3 nucleotides are TGTGCCAGCAGTTTACAGGGAGGTCAAGGCACTGAAGCTTTCTTT. Translation: CASSLQGGQGTEAFF.

DNA for the CDR3: TGTGCTAGTGGTTCTGGGGTAGAAGATACGCAGTATTTT. It yields the protein CASGSGVEDTQYF. This chain uses TRBV12-5 with TRBJ2-3; D gene unclear. The germline V and J ends were trimmed by 4 bases and 5 bases, with 10 bases remaining between them. The CDR3 is 13 residues long. Germline V gene sequence: CDR1 LGHNT, CDR2 FRNRAP.

This rearrangement joins TRBV29-1 to TRBJ2-7, with 10 bases aligning to TRBD1. J was trimmed by 3 bases and V by 6 bases; bases with no gene match: 2. Germline-derived CDR1 and CDR2 are SQVTM and ANQGSEA. The CDR3 is 12 residues long. The CDR3 region is CSVGDRGYEQYF. DNA for the CDR3: TGCAGCGTCGGGGACAGGGGCTACGAGCAGTACTTC.

This clone was detected only once. The CDR3 loop reads CASSQINADSSQYF. Here the CDR3 DNA reads TGCGCCAGCAGCCAAATAAATGCGGATAGCTCGCAGTATTTT. V and J are TRBV4-1 and TRBJ2-3, with D hard to call. V dropped 2 bases and J dropped 10 bases, with 16 bases sitting between them. The CDR3 covers 14 residues. Germline CDR1 is MGHRA and CDR2 is YSYEKL.

This clone was counted between two and nine times. V and J are TRBV5-1 and TRBJ2-7; D is ambiguous. Per the germline V gene, CDR1 is SGHRS and CDR2 is YFSETQ. This CDR3 has 14 amino acids. The V and J ends lost 0 bases and 1 base respectively, with 8 bases between them. The CDR3 here is CASSLAAQSYEQYF. In DNA form, the CDR3 reads TGCGCCAGCAGCTTGGCGGCCCAGTCCTACGAGCAGTACTTC.

This chain joins TRBV7-9 and TRBJ1-1, with D maybe TRBD1 (5 bases). Trimming removed 2 bases from V and 1 base from J, with 14 bases in between. The CDR3 contains 16 residues. Germline CDR1 reads SEHNR; CDR2 reads FQNEAQ (reference sequence). The CDR3 bases are TGTGCCAGCAGCTTAATCGGTGAGGGGCAGAACACTGAAGCTTTCTTT. Its translation is CASSLIGEGQNTEAFF.

V is TRBV7-9 and J is TRBJ2-3; no clear D gene. This CDR3 is 13 amino acids long. V lost 6 bases and J 4 bases, leaving 11 bases between the germline ends. CDR1 is SEHNR, CDR2 FQNEAQ, per germline (reference sequence). The chain's CDR3 is CASRTVSPDTQYF. CDR3 coding DNA: TGTGCCAGCAGGACTGTTTCTCCAGATACGCAGTATTTT.

The chain recombines TRBV28 with TRBJ1-5; possible D gene TRBD1, 6 bases. CDR3 length: 14 residues. V gave up 8 bases and J gave up 5 bases, with 16 bases separating them. The germline V gene encodes CDR1 MDHEN and CDR2 SYDVKM. The CDR3 DNA sequence: TGTGCCAGCGGAACTTGGACAGTTCATCAGCCCCAGCATTTT. Its protein is CASGTWTVHQPQHF.

This clone was seen only a few times. This rearrangement joins TRBV2 to TRBJ2-2; perhaps TRBD1 as D (8 bases). Per the germline V gene, CDR1 is SNHLY and CDR2 is FYNNEI. Trimming shortened V by 4 bases and J by 5 bases, and 14 bases separated the two germline ends. This CDR3 comprises 15 residues. The CDR3 is CASSVDRGGTGELFF. The CDR3 DNA sequence: TGTGCCAGCAGTGTCGACAGGGGAGGGACCGGGGAGCTGTTTTTT.

J is TRBJ2-3 and V is TRBV7-2; the D gene is possibly TRBD2 (5 bases). CDR3 length equals 13 residues. V gave up 5 bases and J gave up 4 bases, with 10 bases separating them. CDR1 is SGHTA, CDR2 FQGNSA, per germline. As DNA, the CDR3 is TGTGCCAGCAGCCGCGAGGGCCCAGATACGCAGTATTTT. It is translated as CASSREGPDTQYF.

The chain uses TRBV28 and TRBJ1-5; tentative D call: TRBD1 (5 bases). The CDR3 has 16 amino acids. Germline V gene lookup returns CDR1 MDHEN and CDR2 SYDVKM. V dropped 7 bases and J dropped 0 bases, with 16 bases sitting between them. CDR3 DNA sequence: TGTGCCAGCACCCAAATGCGACAGCTTAGCAATCAGCCCCAGCATTTT. Protein product: CASTQMRQLSNQPQHF. The whole variable domain, filled in from reference TRBV28 and TRBJ1-5, reads DVKVTQSSRYLVKRTGEKVFLECVQDMDHENMFWYRQDPGLGLRLIYFSYDVKMKEKGDIPEGYSVSREKKERFSLILESASTNQTSMYLCASTQMRQLSNQPQHFGDGTRLSIL.

The chain is built from TRBV18 and TRBJ2-1; 11 nucleotides match TRBD2. CDR3 length: 16 amino acids. The germline gives CDR1 KGHSH, CDR2 LQKENI. V shed 1 base, J shed 6 bases, and the junction held 5 bases outside the gene matches. In DNA form, the CDR3 reads TGTGCCAGCTCACCACTCCTAGCGGGAGGTGGCAATGAGCAGTTCTTC. It encodes CASSPLLAGGGNEQFF.

The chain joins TRBV5-4 to TRBJ2-7; 10 bases are a match to TRBD2. The CDR3 extends over 15 amino acids. The germline gives CDR1 SGHNT, CDR2 YYREEE (reference sequence). V dropped 4 bases and J dropped 3; count of bases not matched to a gene: 7. In nucleotides, the CDR3 is TGTGCCAGCAGCCCTTCCGGGACTAGCGACTACGAGCAGTACTTC. It yields the protein CASSPSGTSDYEQYF.

This chain connects TRBV5-1 to TRBJ1-2, with D maybe TRBD1 (5 bases). V was clipped by 0 bases and J by 4 bases, with 19 bases between them. The CDR3 is 17 amino acids. CDR1 and CDR2 (germline): SGHRS, YFSETQ. This CDR3 reads CASSLAWDPAGGYGYTF. DNA for the CDR3: TGCGCCAGCAGCTTGGCGTGGGATCCAGCCGGGGGCTATGGCTACACCTTC.

This clone was counted only a few times. The V and J genes are TRBV7-8 and TRBJ1-5; D remains unclear. Germline CDR1 and CDR2: SGHVS and FQNEAQ. The CDR3 totals 14 residues. Trimming left V 5 bases short and J 0 bases short, with 8 bases between. CDR3 sequence: CASSPFGSNQPQHF. The CDR3 bases are TGTGCCAGCAGCCCGTTCGGTAGCAATCAGCCCCAGCATTTT. The whole variable domain, remainder taken from reference TRBV7-8 and TRBJ1-5, is GAGVSQSPRYKVAKRGQDVALRCDPISGHVSLFWYQQALGQGPEFLTYFQNEAQLDKSGLPSDRFFAERPEGSVSTLKIQRTQQEDSAVYLCASSPFGSNQPQHFGDGTRLSIL.